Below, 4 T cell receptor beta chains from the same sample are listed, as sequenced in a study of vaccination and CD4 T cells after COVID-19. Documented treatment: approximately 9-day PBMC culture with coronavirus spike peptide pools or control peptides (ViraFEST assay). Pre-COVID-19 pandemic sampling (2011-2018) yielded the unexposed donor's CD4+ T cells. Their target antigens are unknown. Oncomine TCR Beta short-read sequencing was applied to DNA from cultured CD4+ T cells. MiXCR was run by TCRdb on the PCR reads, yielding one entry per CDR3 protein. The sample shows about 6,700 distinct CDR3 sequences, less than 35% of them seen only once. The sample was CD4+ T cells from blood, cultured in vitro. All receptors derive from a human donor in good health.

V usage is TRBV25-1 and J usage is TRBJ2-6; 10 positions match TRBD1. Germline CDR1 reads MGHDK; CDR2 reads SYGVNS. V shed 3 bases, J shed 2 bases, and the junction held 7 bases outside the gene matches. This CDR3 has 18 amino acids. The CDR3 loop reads CASSERTGGNAGANVLTF. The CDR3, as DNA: TGTGCCAGCAGTGAGCGGACAGGGGGGAACGCTGGGGCCAACGTCCTGACTTTC. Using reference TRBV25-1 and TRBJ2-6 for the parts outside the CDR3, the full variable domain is EADIYQTPRYLVIGTGKKITLECSQTMGHDKMYWYQQDPGMELHLIHYSYGVNSTEKGDLSSESTVSRIRTEHFPLTLESARPSHTSQYLCASSERTGGNAGANVLTFGAGSRLTVL.

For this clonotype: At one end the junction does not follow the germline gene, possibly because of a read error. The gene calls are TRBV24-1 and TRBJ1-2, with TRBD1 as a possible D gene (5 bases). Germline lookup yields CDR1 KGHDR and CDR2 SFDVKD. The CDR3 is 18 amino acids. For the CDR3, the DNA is TGTGCCACCAGTGTCCCGGTCCAGCAATCCCTCTGGGACTATGGCTACGCCTTC. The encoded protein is CATSVPVQQSLWDYGYAF.

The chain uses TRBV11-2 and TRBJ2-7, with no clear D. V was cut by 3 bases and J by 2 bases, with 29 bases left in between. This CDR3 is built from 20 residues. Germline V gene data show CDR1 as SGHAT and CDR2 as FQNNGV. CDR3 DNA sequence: TGTGCCAGCAGCTTGTCCCAGCCTGTCTGGGCGCTACAGACCACCTACGAGCAGTACTTC. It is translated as CASSLSQPVWALQTTYEQYF.

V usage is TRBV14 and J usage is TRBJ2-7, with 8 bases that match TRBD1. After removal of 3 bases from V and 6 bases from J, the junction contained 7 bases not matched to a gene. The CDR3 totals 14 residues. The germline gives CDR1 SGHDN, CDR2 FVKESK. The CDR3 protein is CASSQVAGGGEQYF. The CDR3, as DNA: TGTGCCAGCAGCCAGGTCGCAGGGGGCGGCGAGCAGTACTTC.